The T cell receptor beta chain described here comes from a study of CD8 T cells in Susac syndrome (dated by TCRdb to the late 2010s). About the study as a whole: Of the Susac syndrome patients who were sequenced, roughly 8 were in clinical remission while five or six had clinically active disease. At the time of blood withdrawal, Susac syndrome patients were either therapy-naive, taking corticosteroids (with some also receiving IVIg), or on IVIg alone. The study used repertoire sequencing to test whether antigen drove CD8+ T cell activation and differentiation in Susac syndrome.

The CDR3 numbers 14 residues from cysteine through phenylalanine. The DNA shown is the 42-base CDR3, in frame from base 1. Trimming leaves V shorter by 3 bases and J shorter by 8 bases, with the junction holding 7 bases beyond the gene matches. In the germline V gene (reference sequence), CDR1 corresponds to SEHNR and CDR2 to FQNEAQ. Summary of the overall study and its limitations: In patients with Susac syndrome, the CD4+ T cell repertoire showed no detectable clonal expansion. The number of individuals in the TCR sequencing and HLA analysis was acknowledged as relatively small.

Peripheral blood CD8+ and CD4+ T cells from healthy donors, Susac syndrome patients and multiple sclerosis patients were profiled by high-throughput TCR beta sequencing. Susac syndrome patients met recently defined diagnostic criteria for definite or probable disease. CD8+ TEMRA cells were enriched by FACS, while bulk CD8+ and CD4+ T cells were purified by magnetic negative isolation. Blood was collected in EDTA tubes and processed within 24 hours, with PBMCs isolated through density gradient centrifugation. PBMCs destined for TCR sequencing were cryopreserved in liquid nitrogen and later thawed in a 37 °C water bath. A purity of at least 90% was achieved for sorted or isolated CD4+, CD8+ and CD8+ TEMRA cells. RNA was extracted using the RNeasy kit, and about 0.5 to 1 microgram was reverse transcribed with random hexamers. The immunoSEQ multiplex PCR assay, covering 54 Vbeta and 13 Jbeta segments, was used to amplify TCR beta CDR3 regions. PCR amplification bias was corrected by using a synthetic template baseline for primer optimization and computational correction. The source study handled its data this way. Reads were annotated to V, D and J genes according to IMGT and were analyzed with immunoSEQ Analyzer, with only productive sequences retained. Clonality was computed as one minus Shannon entropy normalized by log2 of the number of productive unique sequences. For each patient and control, public and private clones were evaluated among the 100 most prevalent clones. A clone was defined as Susac-specific if it was absent from the healthy and MS cohorts, from more than 850 published viral clones and from other ImmuneACCESS disease sequences. TCRdb reprocessed the public reads (quality trimming at Q25 with fastp, clone calling with MiXCR) and kept in-frame beta chains. A single entry per CDR3 protein holds the most common genes and DNA from its merged rows. The V and J calls and clone size come from TCRdb's table, not from the authors' own analysis. The sample table contains 150,000 to 200,000 distinct CDR3 sequences; only one count was recorded for approximately 95% of them. 0.095% to 0.15% of the sample goes to the ten largest clones.

For this clonotype: Its antigen target is currently unknown. No per-base quality is available; no much larger clone lies one base away.

The sequence joins TRBV7-9 to TRBJ2-4, and 7 junction bases match TRBD1. Sequencing was performed on CD4+ T cells from PBMCs. The sequence was collected from a human donor with Susac syndrome. The base sequence is TGTGCCAGCAGCTTCGGACAGGCTGGGGACATTCAGTACTTC. Its protein product is CASSFGQAGDIQYF.